This TCR beta chain originates from a study of cytomegalovirus exposure and HLA in healthy donors. Study outcomes and limitations: Information on immune exposure was restricted to one variable (CMV serostatus). Further analysis, carried out later, found HLA-associated TCR beta chains more clonally expanded than equally common other chains. Cytomegalovirus-associated status was assigned to 150 or so TCR beta chains.

A note on this clone: The antigen is unknown.

The PCR used 60 Vbeta and 13 Jbeta primers. Libraries were prepared by immunoSEQ multiplex PCR; TCRdb keeps only in-frame clonotypes and omits some of them. Found here are about 190,000 clones, 75% to 90% of them singletons; the top ten hold over 5.5%. Germline-derived CDR1 and CDR2 are MNHEY and SVGAGI. The CDR3 is made up of 14 amino acids. Trimming removed 0 bases from V and 8 bases from J; junction bases left unmatched: 5. The sequenced sample consisted of PBMCs. This TCR came from a middle-aged man in good health and CMV-seropositive. This chain connects TRBV6-5 to TRBJ1-1; 8 bases fit TRBD1. This chain's CDR3 is CASSYSGTGSEAFF. Here the CDR3 DNA reads TGTGCCAGCAGTTACTCCGGGACAGGATCCGAAGCTTTCTTT.